The next 18 T cell receptor beta chains were all read from a single sample in a study of T-cell memory formation after mild COVID-19. TCRdb re-analysed the 5' RACE reads in MiXCR, keeping a single row per CDR3 protein. The sample yields approximately 560,000 distinct CDR3 sequences, roughly 17% seen once. The sequencing sample was made of PBMCs or a T cell subset sorted from them (not recorded which). The receptors derive from an adult woman who had mild COVID-19 (a few samples of this study predate the infection). Cell type and time point are not known.

This clonotype appeared a few times. V gene TRBV6-2 or TRBV6-3 combines with J gene TRBJ2-7; D perhaps matches TRBD2 (6 bases). There are 16 residues in the CDR3. Trimming shortened V by 2 bases and J by 0 bases, and 14 bases separated the two germline ends. CDR1 and CDR2 from the germline V gene are MNHEY and SVGEGT. The CDR3 region has the DNA TGTGCCAGCAGTTACGGGCGGGGTACCATCTCCTACGAGCAGTACTTC. Protein product: CASSYGRGTISYEQYF.

This clonotype was recorded only once. The chain employs TRBV7-6 and TRBJ1-4; 8 positions agree with TRBD1. With 5 bases clipped from V and 8 bases from J, the junction kept 10 bases outside the gene matches. The CDR3 contains 15 residues. Germline V CDR1 and CDR2: SGHVS, FNYEAQ. The CDR3 sequence: CASSPGQGRGEKLFF. CDR3 DNA sequence: TGTGCCAGCAGCCCAGGACAGGGAAGAGGCGAAAAACTGTTTTTT.

V is TRBV6-6 and J is TRBJ2-1, with D possibly called TRBD1 or TRBD2 (7 bases each). The CDR3 spans 13 residues. V shed 7 bases and J shed 7 bases, with 14 bases lying between them. The germline V gene encodes CDR1 MNHNY and CDR2 SVGAGI (reference sequence). CDR3 nucleotide sequence: TGTGCCAGCAACGACAGGGAGGGGAATGAGCAGTTCTTC. Translation: CASNDREGNEQFF.

This clonotype was observed a handful of times. V gene TRBV10-3 combines with J gene TRBJ1-1, with D unclear. This CDR3 is 15 amino acids long. Trimming took off 7 bases at V and 4 bases at J, with 19 bases between the two ends. Germline loops: CDR1 ENHRY, CDR2 SYGVKD. The CDR3: CAIMSEWSSATEAFF. The CDR3 DNA reads TGTGCCATCATGTCCGAATGGAGCTCGGCCACTGAAGCTTTCTTT.

This clonotype was detected many times. This sequence joins TRBV7-9 and TRBJ1-2, with 11 bases aligning to TRBD1. V lost 4 bases, J lost 4 bases, and 5 bases stayed unmatched. The CDR3 loop spans 15 amino acids. CDR1 and CDR2 from the germline V gene are SEHNR and FQNEAQ (reference sequence). CDR3 loop: CASSYGQGASYGYTF. The CDR3 nucleotides are TGTGCCAGCAGCTACGGACAGGGGGCCAGCTATGGCTACACCTTC.

In this sample, this clonotype turned up a few times. The chain has TRBV6-6 and TRBJ1-2; the D gene is possibly TRBD1 (6 bases). Germline lookup yields CDR1 MNHNY and CDR2 SVGAGI (reference sequence). V was pared by 7 bases and J by 0 bases, with 18 bases between. The CDR3 runs 16 residues. CDR3 coding DNA: TGTGCCAGCAATCCCCTCGGGACACGAGCTAACTATGGCTACACCTTC. It translates to CASNPLGTRANYGYTF.

This chain joins TRBV25-1 and TRBJ2-5; 8 nucleotides agree with TRBD2. CDR3 length: 16 residues. The germline V gene has CDR1 MGHDK and CDR2 SYGVNS. Trimming removed 0 bases from V and 5 bases from J; junction bases left unmatched: 8. The chain's CDR3 is CASSEYFRSGKETQYF. The CDR3 DNA reads as TGTGCCAGCAGTGAATACTTCCGTAGCGGGAAGGAGACCCAGTACTTC. The full variable domain, in which reference TRBV25-1 and TRBJ2-5 provide the parts outside the CDR3, is EADIYQTPRYLVIGTGKKITLECSQTMGHDKMYWYQQDPGMELHLIHYSYGVNSTEKGDLSSESTVSRIRTEHFPLTLESARPSHTSQYLCASSEYFRSGKETQYFGPGTRLLVL.

This clonotype was observed at least ten times. The chain carries TRBV12-3 or TRBV12-4 and TRBJ1-6; D call uncertain. This CDR3 spans 15 amino acids. Between the trimmed V and J ends, which lost 8 bases and 0 bases, there was a span of 11 bases. DNA for the CDR3: TGTGCCAGCCTAAAAGGGAGCTCCTATAATTCACCCCTCCACTTT. It is translated as CASLKGSSYNSPLHF.

The chain has TRBV19 and TRBJ1-1; a weak D match, TRBD1 (6 bases). This CDR3 region has 14 residues. Trimming left V 7 bases short and J 4 bases short, with 16 bases between. Germline V CDR1 and CDR2: LNHDA, SQIVND (reference sequence). The CDR3 DNA is TGTGCCAGTAAGTTGGGGGGCCAAGGCACTGAAGCTTTCTTT. It encodes CASKLGGQGTEAFF.

The V and J genes are TRBV6-2 or TRBV6-3 and TRBJ1-1; D uncertain. CDR1 and CDR2 from the germline V gene are MNHEY and SVGEGT. CDR3 length equals 13 residues. V shed 8 bases and J shed 3 bases, with 13 bases lying between them. CDR3 nucleotides: TGTGCCAGCGGCCTGTATAGCGACACTGAAGCTTTCTTT. As protein: CASGLYSDTEAFF.

The table lists this clonotype with a few counts. J is TRBJ2-3 and V is TRBV11-3; weak D call: TRBD2 (6 bases). In germline, CDR1 is SGHNT, CDR2 YENEEA. The CDR3 runs to 16 residues. V gave up 5 bases and J gave up 4 bases, with 19 bases separating them. CDR3 loop: CASSPGDRARSDTQYF. The DNA for the CDR3 is TGTGCCAGCAGCCCGGGGGATCGAGCGCGGTCAGATACGCAGTATTTT.

This clonotype was seen repeatedly, ten times or more. This chain uses TRBV30 with TRBJ2-7; D gene unclear. This CDR3 has 11 residues. Trimming shortened V by 3 bases and J by 5 bases, and 8 bases separated the two germline ends. Germline lookup yields CDR1 GTSNPN and CDR2 SVGIG (reference sequence). CDR3: CAWRVGHEQYF. In DNA, the CDR3 is TGTGCCTGGAGGGTTGGCCACGAGCAGTACTTC.

This clonotype has just a few counts. J is TRBJ1-3 and V is TRBV5-5; TRBD1 is a possible D gene (6 bases). Germline V gives CDR1 SGHKS, CDR2 YYEKEE (reference sequence). The CDR3 is made up of 16 amino acids. Between the trimmed V and J ends, which lost 1 base and 1 base, there was a span of 12 bases. Here the CDR3 DNA reads TGTGCCAGCAGCTTGTCCGGTGGGACATCTGGAAACACCATATATTTT. Protein sequence: CASSLSGGTSGNTIYF.

This chain connects TRBV12-3 or TRBV12-4 to TRBJ1-5, with D perhaps TRBD1 (5 bases). Trimming removed 4 bases from V and 5 bases from J, with 9 bases in between. This CDR3 has 13 residues. The CDR3 sequence is CASSSGRYQPQHF. The CDR3 DNA reads TGTGCCAGCAGTTCGGGGCGTTATCAGCCCCAGCATTTT.

This clonotype was recorded a few times. This chain connects TRBV27 to TRBJ2-7; D unresolved. Germline CDR1 MNHEY, CDR2 SMNVEV (reference sequence). This CDR3 comprises 15 residues. The V and J ends lost 3 bases and 7 bases respectively, with 19 bases between them. The CDR3: CASSFRINTLYEQYF. CDR3 in DNA: TGTGCCAGCAGTTTTCGAATAAACACCTTGTATGAGCAGTACTTC.

This clonotype was counted at least ten times. The rearrangement joins TRBV7-3 to TRBJ2-7; TRBD2 matches at 11 bases. The CDR3 length is 15 residues. Germline CDR1 reads SGHTA; CDR2 reads FQGTGA. V trimming: 5 bases; J trimming: 4 bases; junction bases outside the gene matches: 7. The CDR3 loop reads CASSPSSGGSYEQYF. CDR3 sequence (DNA): TGTGCCAGCAGCCCCTCTAGCGGGGGGTCTTACGAGCAGTACTTC.

Concerning this clonotype: One end of the junction varies from germline; a read error may be responsible. The chain joins TRBV20-1 to TRBJ1-2; unclear D gene. The CDR3 runs to 12 residues. The germline CDR1 and CDR2 sequences are DFQATT and SNEGSKA (reference sequence). DNA for the CDR3: TGCAGTGCTAGAGACAGCTACTATAGCTACACCTTC. Its protein is CSARDSYYSYTF.

This chain uses TRBV25-1 with TRBJ1-5; D gene ambiguous. Trimming removed 4 bases from V and 11 bases from J, with 9 bases in between. Germline CDR1 reads MGHDK; CDR2 reads SYGVNS. The CDR3 is 11 amino acids. CDR3 sequence: CASSVNGTQHF. The DNA of the CDR3 is TGTGCCAGCAGTGTTAATGGGACCCAGCATTTT. Variable domain in full (rest from reference TRBV25-1 and TRBJ1-5): EADIYQTPRYLVIGTGKKITLECSQTMGHDKMYWYQQDPGMELHLIHYSYGVNSTEKGDLSSESTVSRIRTEHFPLTLESARPSHTSQYLCASSVNGTQHFGDGTRLSIL.